This TCR beta chain was profiled in a study of blood T cell repertoires in COVID-19. Germline CDR1 is LNHNV and CDR2 is YYDKDF (reference sequence). The CDR3 has 15 residues. Trimming cost V 6 bases and J 1 base, with 13 bases left between them. TCRdb's table, derived via immunoSEQ multiplex PCR, lists solely in-frame clones and lacks some. The data show roughly 200,000 clones, roughly 84% seen once. The chain has TRBV15 and TRBJ2-1, with D possibly matching TRBD2 (5 bases). The source material was peripheral blood. This sequence originates from a human donor in a cohort sampled during active COVID-19. The CDR3 is CATSPRGLSYNEQFF. CDR3 coding DNA: TGTGCCACCAGTCCGAGAGGGCTATCCTACAATGAGCAGTTCTTC.